Shown below are 9 T cell receptor beta chains from a single sample sequenced in a study of vaccination and CD4 T cells after COVID-19. The time point is: late sampling 161 to 241 days after vaccination in a few convalescent patients. The treatment was: approximately 9-day PBMC culture with coronavirus spike peptide pools or control peptides (ViraFEST assay). An Oncomine TCR Beta short-read assay was used to sequence the DNA from cultured CD4+ T cells. TCRdb fed the PCR reads into MiXCR, producing one record per CDR3 protein. The table shows approximately 17,000 distinct CDR3 sequences, with around 50% occurring only once. No antigen has been assigned to these receptors. This material consisted of CD4+ T cells from blood, cultured in vitro, taken about 7 months after SARS-CoV-2 vaccination. Receptor source: a human donor who had recovered from COVID-19.

As concerns this clonotype: Its ends do not fully match the called genes, so a read error is possible. This rearrangement joins TRBV7-2 to TRBJ2-1, with D possibly being TRBD2 (6 bases). This CDR3 is built from 17 residues. CDR1 is SGHTA, CDR2 FQGNSA, per germline. CDR3 sequence (DNA): TGTGCCAGCAGCGGGGTAACTAGTGGGAGGCCAAACAATGAGCGGTTCTTC. It codes for CASSGVTSGRPNNERFF.

This clonotype is medium-sized within its sample. This chain joins TRBV7-3 and TRBJ2-5, with D maybe TRBD2 (6 bases). The CDR3 is 14 residues long. CDR1 and CDR2 (germline): SGHTA, FQGTGA. V lost 5 bases, J lost 1 base, and 11 bases lay in between. The CDR3 here is CASSPTGLQETQYF. The CDR3 DNA follows: TGTGCCAGCAGCCCGACGGGACTCCAAGAGACCCAGTACTTC. Supplemented by reference TRBV7-3 and TRBJ2-5, the full variable domain reads GAGVSQTPSNKVTEKGKYVELRCDPISGHTALYWYRQSLGQGPEFLIYFQGTGAADDSGLPNDRFFAVRPEGSVSTLKIQRTERGDSAVYLCASSPTGLQETQYFGPGTRLLVL.

The rearrangement joins TRBV7-9 to TRBJ2-3; 8 bases are a match to TRBD2. Germline V gives CDR1 SEHNR, CDR2 FQNEAQ (reference sequence). The J segment lost 2 bases and the V segment lost 7 bases, leaving 8 bases of the junction unmatched. The CDR3 loop spans 15 amino acids. The CDR3 sequence: CASNTGGGNTDTQYF. In nucleotides, the CDR3 is TGTGCCAGCAACACGGGCGGGGGGAACACAGATACGCAGTATTTT. The full variable domain, in which reference TRBV7-9 and TRBJ2-3 provide the parts outside the CDR3, is DTGVSQNPRHKITKRGQNVTFRCDPISEHNRLYWYRQTLGQGPEFLTYFQNEAQLEKSRLLSDRFSAERPKGSFSTLEIQRTEQGDSAMYLCASNTGGGNTDTQYFGPGTRLTVL.

The chain uses TRBV19 and TRBJ2-7; 7 nucleotides agree with TRBD2. CDR3 size: 20 residues. Germline CDR1 reads LNHDA; CDR2 reads SQIVND (reference sequence). V trimming: 3 bases; J trimming: 3 bases; junction bases outside the gene matches: 23. DNA of the CDR3: TGTGCCAGTAGTATCCGGGGGGACGCTGGGGCCGAACAACCACTCTACGAGCAGTACTTC. Translation: CASSIRGDAGAEQPLYEQYF.

This rearrangement joins TRBV5-1 to TRBJ2-5; D unclear. This CDR3 has 14 residues. Trimming stripped 3 bases from V and 4 bases from J, with 13 bases between. The germline CDR1 and CDR2 sequences are SGHRS and YFSETQ. CDR3 nucleotide sequence: TGCGCCAGCAGCTCGGACGGCCGGAGAGAGACCCAGTACTTC. Its translation is CASSSDGRRETQYF.

This clonotype has more than one count but fewer than ten. This chain joins TRBV11-3 and TRBJ2-2; 8 nucleotides match TRBD2. The CDR3 has 17 amino acids. With V trimmed by 2 bases and J by 1 base, 6 bases remained unmatched. Germline values: CDR1 SGHNT, CDR2 YENEEA. The CDR3 coding sequence is TGTGCCAGCAGCTTATCTCCCAGCGGGGGGAACACCGGGGAGCTGTTTTTT. Its protein is CASSLSPSGGNTGELFF.

V usage is TRBV6-1 and J usage is TRBJ2-3; 9 bases are shared with TRBD2. The trim removed 7 bases at V and 5 bases at J, leaving 7 bases unmatched. CDR3 size: 14 residues. The germline gives CDR1 MNHNS, CDR2 SASEGT. For the CDR3, the DNA is TGTGCCAGCATGGGGCGGGGGGGTGGAGATACGCAGTATTTT. It translates to CASMGRGGGDTQYF.

The chain is built from TRBV20-1 and TRBJ1-2, with TRBD1 as a possible D gene (5 bases). The CDR3 is made up of 12 amino acids. V lost 0 bases, J lost 8 bases, and 10 bases lay in between. Per germline, CDR1 DFQATT and CDR2 SNEGSKA (reference sequence). The CDR3 sequence: CSARDVGVGYTF. The CDR3 DNA reads as TGCAGTGCTAGAGATGTGGGGGTGGGCTACACCTTC.

The chain has TRBV15 and TRBJ1-1, with TRBD1 matching over 11 bases. Germline CDR1 LNHNV, CDR2 YYDKDF (reference sequence). The trim removed 0 bases at V and 3 bases at J, leaving 6 bases unmatched. The CDR3 contains 17 residues. In nucleotides, the CDR3 is TGTGCCACCAGCAGAGATCTCTCGGGACAGGGGGACACTGAAGCTTTCTTT. Amino acids: CATSRDLSGQGDTEAFF.